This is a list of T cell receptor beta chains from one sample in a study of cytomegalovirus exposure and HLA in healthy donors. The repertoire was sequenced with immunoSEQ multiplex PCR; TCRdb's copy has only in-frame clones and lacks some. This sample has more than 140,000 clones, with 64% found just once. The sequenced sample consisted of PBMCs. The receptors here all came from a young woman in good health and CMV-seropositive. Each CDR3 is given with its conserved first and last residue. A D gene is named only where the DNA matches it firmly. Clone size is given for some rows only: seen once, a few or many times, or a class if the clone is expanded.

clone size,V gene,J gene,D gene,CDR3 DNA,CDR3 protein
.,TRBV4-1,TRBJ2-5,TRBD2,TGCGCCAGCAGCCAATTCCCCCCCTGGCGGGAGGGCGAGGGAGAGACCCAGTACTTC,CASSQFPPWREGEGETQYF
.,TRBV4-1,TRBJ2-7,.,TGCGCCAGCAGCCAAGATTTCTCAGGGGCCGCCTACGAGCAGTACTTC,CASSQDFSGAAYEQYF
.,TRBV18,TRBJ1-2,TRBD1,TGTGCCAGCTCACCTTTAGGGGGCGAAGGCTACACCTTC,CASSPLGGEGYTF
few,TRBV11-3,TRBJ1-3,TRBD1,TGTGCCAGCAGCTTAGATCACGGAGGGGGCAACCGAAACACCATATATTTT,CASSLDHGGGNRNTIYF
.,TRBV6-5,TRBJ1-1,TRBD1,TGTGCCAGCAGGTTCAGGGGGCCTAACACTGAAGCTTTCTTT,CASRFRGPNTEAFF
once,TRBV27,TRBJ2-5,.,TGTGCCAGCAGTTTATCGTTCGGGGGAAGGGAGCAGTACTTC,CASSLSFGGREQYF
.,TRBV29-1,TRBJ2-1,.,TGCAGCGTTGAACCCGTTAGCTCCTACAATGAGCAGTTCTTC,CSVEPVSSYNEQFF
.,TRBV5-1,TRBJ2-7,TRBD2,TGCGCCAGCAGCCTCTTAGCGGGAGGGACATCCTACGAGCAGTACTTC,CASSLLAGGTSYEQYF
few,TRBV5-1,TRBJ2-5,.,TGCGCCAGCAGTCTTCAAACGGGTCCAGAGACCCAGTACTTC,CASSLQTGPETQYF
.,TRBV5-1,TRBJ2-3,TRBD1,TGCGCCAGCAGCCGCGGACAGGCTAGCACAGATACGCAGTATTTT,CASSRGQASTDTQYF
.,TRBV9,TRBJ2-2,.,TGTGCCAGCAGCGTAGGTTGGAGCGCCGGGGAGCTGTTTTTT,CASSVGWSAGELFF
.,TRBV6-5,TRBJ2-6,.,TGTGCCAGCAGTTTTCGCTCTGGGGCCAACGTCCTGACTTTC,CASSFRSGANVLTF
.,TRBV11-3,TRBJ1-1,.,TGTGCCAGCAGCCCCGGCGGCCGGTCTCAAGCTTTCTTT,CASSPGGRSQAFF
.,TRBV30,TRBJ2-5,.,TGTGCCTGGAGAAAAGGAGTGGCGGGAACGGGGGAGACCCAGTACTTC,CAWRKGVAGTGETQYF
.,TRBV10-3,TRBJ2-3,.,TGTGCCATCAGTGAGTCGAGAGATACGCAGTATTTT,CAISESRDTQYF
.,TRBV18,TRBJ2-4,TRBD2,TGTGCCAGCTCACCCCCCGGACTAGCGGGGGGTGGGAGCATTCAGTACTTC,CASSPPGLAGGGSIQYF
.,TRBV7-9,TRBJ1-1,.,TGTGCCAGCAGCCTAATGACAGGCACCACTGAAGCTTTCTTT,CASSLMTGTTEAFF
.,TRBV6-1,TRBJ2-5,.,TGTGCCAGCCACAGAAGACAGGATCAAGAGACCCAGTACTTC,CASHRRQDQETQYF
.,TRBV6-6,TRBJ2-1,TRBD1,TGTGCCAGCAGCCGGGACAGGTACAATGAGCAGTTCTTC,CASSRDRYNEQFF
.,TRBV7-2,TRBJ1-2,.,TGTGCCAGCAGCCCAGGAATCCGCTATGGCTACACCTTC,CASSPGIRYGYTF
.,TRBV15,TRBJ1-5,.,TGTGCCACCAGCAGAGGACAGATCAATCAGCCCCAGCATTTT,CATSRGQINQPQHF
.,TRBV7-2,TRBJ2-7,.,TGTGCCAGCAGCTTAGTGGCGGGGAGGGGGGCTTACGAGCAGTACTTC,CASSLVAGRGAYEQYF
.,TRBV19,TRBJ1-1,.,TGTGCCAGTAGTATAGGCCCACTAGGTGGGGACACTGAAGCTTTCTTT,CASSIGPLGGDTEAFF
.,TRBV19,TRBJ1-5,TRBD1,TGTGCCAGTAGCAGGACAGGGCATAGCAATCAGCCCCAGCATTTT,CASSRTGHSNQPQHF
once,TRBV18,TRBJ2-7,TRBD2,TGTGCCAGCGCCCCGGGACTAGCGGGAGGAGTGCAGTACTTC,CASAPGLAGGVQYF
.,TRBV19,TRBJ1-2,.,TGTGCCAGTAGTATTAACCGGGGGGACGGCTACACCTTC,CASSINRGDGYTF
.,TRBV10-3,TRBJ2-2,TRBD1,TGTGCCATCAGGCCGGGACAGGGAAGGGGTGACGGGGAGCTGTTTTTT,CAIRPGQGRGDGELFF
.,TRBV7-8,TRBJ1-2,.,TGTGCCAGCAGCCCCGACGTGGGCCAAGGCTACACCTTC,CASSPDVGQGYTF
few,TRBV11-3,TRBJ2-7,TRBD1,TGTGCCAGCAGCTCGGACAGGGCCTATGCCGAGCAGTACTTC,CASSSDRAYAEQYF
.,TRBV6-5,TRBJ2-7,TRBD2,TGTGCCAGCAGTTACTCTAGCGGGGGCTCCTACGAGCAGTACTTC,CASSYSSGGSYEQYF
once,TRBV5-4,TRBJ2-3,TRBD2,TGTGCCAGCAGCCAAGGACTAGCGGGCCTCACAGATACGCAGTATTTT,CASSQGLAGLTDTQYF
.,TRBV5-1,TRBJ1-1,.,TGCGCCAGCGGCCGGGGGGAATTGAAGAACACTGAAGCTTTCTTT,CASGRGELKNTEAFF
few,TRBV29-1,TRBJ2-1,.,TGCAGCGTGGGGAGGTTATCGTTGGGCGGGAACGACAATGAGCAGTTCTTC,CSVGRLSLGGNDNEQFF
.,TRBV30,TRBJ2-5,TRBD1,TGTGCCTGGTCCACGGGACAGCTAATTAAAGAGACCCAGTACTTC,CAWSTGQLIKETQYF
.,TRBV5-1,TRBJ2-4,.,TGCGCCAGCAGCTTGTTGGGGCCCGGAGAGGACATTCAGTACTTC,CASSLLGPGEDIQYF
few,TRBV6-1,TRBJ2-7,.,TGTGCCAGCAGTGAAGCTACAGGGAGTAGGAACTTC,CASSEATGSRNF
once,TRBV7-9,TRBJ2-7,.,TGTGCCAGCAGCTTAGCCGCAGGACAGTTACAGTACGAGCAGTACTTC,CASSLAAGQLQYEQYF
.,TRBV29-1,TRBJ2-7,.,TGCAGCTTTAAGACAGAAAGGGATCGCTACGAGCAGTACTTC,CSFKTERDRYEQYF
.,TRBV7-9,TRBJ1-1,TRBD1,TGTGCCAGCAGCTTAGACCCCACCGGGACAGGGGCCACTGAAGCTTTCTTT,CASSLDPTGTGATEAFF
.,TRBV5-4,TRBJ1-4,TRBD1,TGTGCCAGCAGCTCTGGGACAGGGGTCCCCGAAAAACTGTTTTTT,CASSSGTGVPEKLFF
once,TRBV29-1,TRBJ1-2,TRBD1,TGCAGCGTCAGGACAGGGAGAAGCTATGGCTACACCTTC,CSVRTGRSYGYTF
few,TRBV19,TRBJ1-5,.,TGTGCCAGTATGGTGAGTAGCAATCAGCCCCAGCATTTT,CASMVSSNQPQHF
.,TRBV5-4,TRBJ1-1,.,TGTGCCAGCAGCTTCAGAGGAGTAAACACTGAAGCTTTCTTT,CASSFRGVNTEAFF
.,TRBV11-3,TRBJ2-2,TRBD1,TGTGCCAGCAGCACAGGGGGCAACACCGGGGAGCTGTTTTTT,CASSTGGNTGELFF
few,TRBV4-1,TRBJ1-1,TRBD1,TGCGCCAGCAGCCAAGAAGGGGGCCGGAACACTGAAGCTTTCTTT,CASSQEGGRNTEAFF
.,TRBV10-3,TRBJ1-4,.,TGTGCCATAGGGAGCAACCCAAATGAAAAACTGTTTTTT,CAIGSNPNEKLFF